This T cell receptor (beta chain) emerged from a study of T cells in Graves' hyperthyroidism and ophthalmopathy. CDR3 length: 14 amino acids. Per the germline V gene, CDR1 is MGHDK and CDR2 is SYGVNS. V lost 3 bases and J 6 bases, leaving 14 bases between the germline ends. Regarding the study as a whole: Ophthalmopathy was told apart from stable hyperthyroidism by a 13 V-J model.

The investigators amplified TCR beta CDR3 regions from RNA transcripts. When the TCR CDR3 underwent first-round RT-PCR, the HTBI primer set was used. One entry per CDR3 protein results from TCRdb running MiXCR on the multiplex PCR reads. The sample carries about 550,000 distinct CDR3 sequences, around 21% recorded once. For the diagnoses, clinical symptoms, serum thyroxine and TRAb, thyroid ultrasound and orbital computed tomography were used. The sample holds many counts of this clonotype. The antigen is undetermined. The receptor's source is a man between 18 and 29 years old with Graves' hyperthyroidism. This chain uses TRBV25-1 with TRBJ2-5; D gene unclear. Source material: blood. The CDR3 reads CASSEVGNGQTQYF. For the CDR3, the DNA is TGTGCCAGCAGTGAGGTGGGAAATGGGCAGACCCAGTACTTC.